This TCR beta chain was sequenced during a study of a mutant IDH1 vaccine in newly diagnosed glioma. Study information: Patients previously underwent radiotherapy, temozolomide, or both, and most underwent both.

The J segment lost 3 bases and the V segment lost 4 bases, leaving 8 bases of the junction unmatched. This CDR3 comprises 16 residues. CDR1 is LNHDA and CDR2 is SQIVND in the germline V gene (reference sequence). Comment on this clone: Antigen unknown.

Profiled with immunoSEQ multiplex PCR; TCRdb holds only in-frame clones, not every one. The sample yields about 94,000 clones, about 90% seen once. Specified time point: week 47, end of study. Each dose of the vaccine consisted of 300 ug of mutant IDH1 20-mer peptide, with topical imiquimod. In weeks 1, 3, 5, 7, 11, 15, 19 and 23, patients were immunized, eight times in all. The V call is TRBV19, the J call TRBJ1-1; 10 bases match TRBD1. The TCR was taken from a woman in her forties or fifties with glioma. Sample: PBMCs, taken from a glioma patient whose treatment included an IDH1 peptide vaccine. The CDR3 is CASSTLTGGKDTEAFF. The DNA of the CDR3 is TGTGCCAGTAGTACATTGACAGGGGGCAAGGACACTGAAGCTTTCTTT.